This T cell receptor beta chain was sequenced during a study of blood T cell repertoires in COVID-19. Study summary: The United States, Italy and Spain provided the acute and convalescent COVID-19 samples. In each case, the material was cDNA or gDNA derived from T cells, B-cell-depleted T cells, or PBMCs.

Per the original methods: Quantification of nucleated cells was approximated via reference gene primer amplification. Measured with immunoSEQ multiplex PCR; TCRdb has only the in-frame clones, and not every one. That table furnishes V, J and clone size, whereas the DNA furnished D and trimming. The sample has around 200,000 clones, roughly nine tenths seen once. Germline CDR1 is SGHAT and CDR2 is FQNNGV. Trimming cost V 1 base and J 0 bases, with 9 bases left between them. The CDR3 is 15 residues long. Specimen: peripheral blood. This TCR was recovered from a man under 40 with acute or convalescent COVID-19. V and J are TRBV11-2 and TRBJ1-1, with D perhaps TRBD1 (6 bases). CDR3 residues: CASSLVSGVNTEAFF. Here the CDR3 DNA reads TGTGCCAGCAGCTTAGTTTCAGGGGTGAACACTGAAGCTTTCTTT.